Listed here are 8 T cell receptor beta chains from one sample, sequenced in a study of T cells in localized non-small cell lung cancer. Measured with immunoSEQ multiplex PCR; TCRdb has only the in-frame clones, and not every one. Of 70,000 to 85,000 clones detected, roughly 80% appear once; the ten largest clones hold 1.3%. The specimen was peripheral blood, collected before any cancer treatment. These receptors all come from a female donor at least 60 years old with stage I lung adenocarcinoma.

This clone was detected once. The rearrangement links TRBV7-3 to TRBJ1-1, with D perhaps matching TRBD1 (5 bases). The CDR3 sequence is 13 residues long. The germline V gene encodes CDR1 SGHTA and CDR2 FQGTGA. V was shortened by 5 bases and J by 6 bases, with 13 bases between the two germline ends. The CDR3 sequence: CASSSGTAPEAFF. The CDR3 DNA reads TGTGCCAGCAGCAGCGGGACTGCTCCTGAAGCTTTCTTT.

The chain couples TRBV7-2 to TRBJ2-5, with TRBD2 matching over 10 bases. The CDR3 sequence is 15 residues long. With V trimmed by 1 base and J by 5 bases, 4 bases remained unmatched. Germline CDR1 is SGHTA and CDR2 is FQGNSA. CDR3 in amino acids: CASSLVSGRSETQYF. DNA for the CDR3: TGTGCCAGCAGCTTAGTTAGCGGGAGGTCCGAGACCCAGTACTTC.

For this clone: The DNA is omitted, as the CDR3 cannot be located on it reliably, and the CDR3 follows TCRdb's listing. This chain joins TRBV7-5 and TRBJ2-5; the table's TRBD1 call for D was not verified on the DNA. TRBV7-5 is described as a pseudogene. The CDR3 comprises 16 residues, both ends counted. The CDR3 region is CVRSWGTGTHQETQYF.

The rearrangement uses TRBV5-1 and TRBJ2-1, with 7 positions matching TRBD2. The CDR3 loop spans 16 amino acids. After removal of 4 bases from V and 4 bases from J, the junction contained 11 bases not matched to a gene. Germline assignment: CDR1 SGHRS and CDR2 YFSETQ. CDR3 amino acids: CASSRAAPGRYNEQFF. The CDR3 DNA is TGCGCCAGCAGCCGTGCAGCACCCGGGAGGTACAATGAGCAGTTCTTC.

V usage is TRBV5-1 and J usage is TRBJ2-2, with 7 bases that match TRBD2. J gave up 4 bases and V 0 bases, and 6 bases lay outside the gene matches. The germline V gene has CDR1 SGHRS and CDR2 YFSETQ. The CDR3 covers 16 residues. The CDR3 nucleotides are TGCGCCAGCAGCTTGGGGCTAGCGGAGATCACCGGGGAGCTGTTTTTT. Residues: CASSLGLAEITGELFF.

This clone was seen only once. V and J are TRBV19 and TRBJ1-5; 9 nucleotides agree with TRBD1. CDR3 length: 16 amino acids. Germline V CDR1 and CDR2: LNHDA, SQIVND (reference sequence). Trimming removed 1 base from V and 7 bases from J; junction bases left unmatched: 8. CDR3 sequence reads: CASSIVSHRGRQPQHF. Written as DNA, the CDR3 is TGTGCCAGTAGTATAGTTTCTCACAGGGGGCGACAGCCCCAGCATTTT.

This clone has a handful of counts. The V gene is TRBV6-5, the J gene TRBJ1-1, with no clear D. Germline V gene data show CDR1 as MNHEY and CDR2 as SVGAGI. The CDR3 runs 13 residues. V was trimmed by 2 bases and J by 7 bases, leaving 11 bases between them. This CDR3 is CASSYGLIGEAFF. The CDR3 DNA reads as TGTGCCAGCAGTTACGGTTTAATAGGTGAAGCTTTCTTT.

The chain carries TRBV27 and TRBJ2-3; 12 bases are a match to TRBD2. CDR1 and CDR2 (germline): MNHEY, SMNVEV (reference sequence). V trimming: 4 bases; J trimming: 4 bases; junction bases outside the gene matches: 6. The CDR3 covers 16 residues. The CDR3, as DNA: TGTGCCAGCAGTTCACGACTAGCGGGAGTGGCAGATACGCAGTATTTT. This codes for CASSSRLAGVADTQYF.